The sequence of this T cell receptor beta chain was determined in a study of beta chain features in type 1 diabetes. Across the study: Cell yields, gender and age were comparable in patients and healthy donors. Examination of sorted cells across all samples involved more than 100,000,000 cells.

Broader study findings: Patients and controls would share equally any PCR tilt toward shorter templates.

The study reverse transcribed the entire isolated RNA, so it sequenced expressed TCRB transcripts. Sequenced by immunoSEQ multiplex PCR; TCRdb stores in-frame clones only, minus some. The profile shows about 110,000 clones, about 40% of them singletons. Concerning this clone itself: Its antigen is undetermined.

Between the trimmed V and J ends, which lost 0 bases and 0 bases, there was a span of 13 bases. The germline CDR1 and CDR2 sequences are SGHRS and YFSETQ. The CDR3 totals 17 residues. The V and J genes are TRBV5-1 and TRBJ2-1; no clear D gene. The sequenced material came from stem cell memory CD4+ T cells from blood. The TCR comes from a young woman in good health. DNA of the CDR3: TGCGCCAGCAGCTTGGTGGGCATCTCAAGCTCCTACAATGAGCAGTTCTTC. Protein product: CASSLVGISSSYNEQFF.